This T cell receptor (beta chain) derives from a study of Graves' ophthalmopathy and Graves' hyperthyroidism (dated by TCRdb to the late 2010s). Background on the whole study: Peripheral blood was collected at initial diagnosis, before any treatment. To explore V-J signatures that separate ophthalmopathy from hyperthyroidism, a discovery set of about a hundred patients was enrolled, consisting of about 45 with ophthalmopathy and roughly 59 with stable hyperthyroidism. Following sample collection, hyperthyroidism patients were given methimazole at a starting dose of 30 mg daily, and ophthalmopathy patients were given high-dose intravenous methylprednisolone. The study used TCR beta repertoire signatures to distinguish Graves' ophthalmopathy from Graves' hyperthyroidism and to predict progression to ophthalmopathy. In total, 135 blood samples were TCR-sequenced: 40 to 45 ophthalmopathy, 80 or so hyperthyroidism and some 17 hyperthyroidism-to-ophthalmopathy patients. An independent validation cohort comprised some 18 hyperthyroidism patients and 17 patients who later progressed from hyperthyroidism to ophthalmopathy. In about six hyperthyroidism patients, the T-cell repertoires found in thyroid tissue were compared with those found in blood. Paper-wide results and their limitations: Sample size was not predetermined statistically, and investigators were not blinded to group allocation. The 13-signature model separated ophthalmopathy from stable hyperthyroidism with roughly 90% sensitivity and just under 84% specificity in cross-validation, and 80%/75% in the test set. Most expanded thyroid clonotypes with frequency above 0.001 were also detected in blood, suggesting blood repertoires may reflect the thyroid immune response. In validation, the model predicted ophthalmopathy progression with about 71% sensitivity and around 72% specificity; 12 predicted patients were CT-confirmed with GO in a median of approximately six months.

Ophthalmopathy patients had moderately to severely active disease, Clinical Activity Score of at least 3, NOSPECS grade of at least 4, and disease duration under 3 months. Patients with other autoimmune diseases, uncontrolled infections, pregnancy or lactation were excluded. Diagnosis was based on clinical symptoms, serum thyroxine, TRAb, thyroid ultrasound and orbital computed tomography. Using Ficoll-Paque density gradient centrifugation, PBMCs were isolated from 10 ml of fresh peripheral blood. Trizol reagent was used to extract the total RNA, and its quality was then checked on an Agilent 2100 Bioanalyzer. This clonotype was recorded many times. No cognate antigen has been identified for it. The record has no base qualities; no much larger clone is one base away. For repertoire sequencing, the TCR beta CDR3 regions were amplified from RNA transcripts. HTBI primers and the Qiagen OneStep RT-PCR kit were used in a first-round RT-PCR, which was followed by a second-round multiplex PCR, size selection and purification. The libraries underwent paired-end sequencing with 100 bp reads on an Illumina HiSeq2000. The original pipeline was this. SOAPnuke was used for read processing, and reads with adapters, uncalled bases, a mean Phred below 15, or no exact constant-primer or identifier match were discarded. COPE v1.2.5 was used to merge the high-quality paired reads. Each unique nucleotide sequence was treated as a clonotype, and MiTCR v1.1 was used to align the clonotypes to the IMGT TRB V, D and J references. Analysis was restricted to V-J combinations with a frequency above 0.0001, which covered roughly 99% of repertoires. A TCR clonal expansion and chaos score per V-J combination was defined as the ratio of F50 clonal expansion to chaos observed in the TCRdist matrix. Welch's t-statistics and random forest were used to reduce features to 10 to 15 V-J combinations, which were fed into a naive Bayes classifier. The similarity between thyroid and blood repertoires was quantified using the Morisita-Horn index. TCRdb trimmed the raw reads at Q25, called clones with MiXCR and kept productive beta chains. For every CDR3 protein sequence, its rows merge into one entry that carries the most common genes and DNA. For this entry, the V and J calls and clone size follow TCRdb and not the study's own pipeline. This sample gives 300,000 to 400,000 distinct CDR3 sequences in total; 15% to 20% of them show up just once. 10% to 15% of the sample goes to the ten largest clones.

At the junction V is shortened by 8 bases and J by 4 bases, with 14 bases in between. There are 13 amino acids in the CDR3, from cysteine to phenylalanine inclusive. Only the CDR3 DNA is retained, 39 bases long and in frame from the first base. Sequences MNHEY (CDR1) and SMNVEV (CDR2) are obtained from the germline V gene (reference sequence). This clonotype was obtained from an adult man with Graves' ophthalmopathy. The sequencing sample was made of peripheral blood. The sequence is built from TRBV27 and TRBJ1-2, and the D gene may be TRBD1, 5 bases matching. The CDR3 has the sequence CASSRGMGYGYTF. The DNA reads as follows: TGTGCCAGCTCCCGGGGGATGGGCTATGGCTACACCTTC.